Below, 5 T cell receptor beta chains from the same sample are listed, as sequenced in a study of blood T cell repertoires in COVID-19. TCRdb's table, derived via immunoSEQ multiplex PCR, lists solely in-frame clones and lacks some. The table records approximately 97,000 clones, approximately 90% of them present only once. The sample taken for sequencing was peripheral blood. The receptors come from a man aged 55 to 69 with acute or convalescent COVID-19.

V gene TRBV11-3 combines with J gene TRBJ2-1; D perhaps matches TRBD1 (5 bases). Between the trimmed V and J ends, which lost 4 bases and 7 bases, there was a span of 20 bases. The CDR3 sequence is 16 residues long. Germline loops: CDR1 SGHNT, CDR2 YENEEA. The CDR3 region is CASSSTDLRVTNEQFF. CDR3 coding DNA: TGTGCCAGCAGCTCAACGGACCTCAGGGTTACGAATGAGCAGTTCTTC.

The rearrangement uses TRBV5-1 and TRBJ1-1; 8 nucleotides agree with TRBD1. The CDR3 sequence is 15 residues long. Trimming cost V 0 bases and J 7 bases; bases outside gene matches: 8. Per germline, CDR1 SGHRS and CDR2 YFSETQ. The CDR3 protein is CASSLAAGGGVEAFF. The CDR3 DNA reads TGCGCCAGCAGCTTGGCCGCAGGGGGCGGCGTTGAAGCTTTCTTT.

In the case of this clone: Other DNA sequences in this sample translate to the same CDR3. As DNA, the CDR3 is TGTGCCAGCAGCAACAGGGTTTCGGGTCTGGATGGCTACACCTTC. Protein sequence: CASSNRVSGLDGYTF. The chain is built from TRBV5-6 and TRBJ1-2, with D possibly matching TRBD1 (6 bases). V was cut by 4 bases and J by 6 bases, with 19 bases left in between. The CDR3 length is 15 residues. Germline CDR1 is SGHDT and CDR2 is YYEEEE.

V gene TRBV10-3 combines with J gene TRBJ1-5, with 9 bases matching TRBD1. Unmatched junction bases numbered 6, after V lost 6 bases and J lost 9 bases. This CDR3 has 13 amino acids. CDR1 and CDR2 (germline): ENHRY, SYGVKD. Here the CDR3 reads CAIRGQGPGPQHF. The DNA of the CDR3 is TGTGCCATCAGAGGACAGGGGCCGGGGCCCCAGCATTTT.

This sequence joins TRBV5-1 and TRBJ1-1; 7 bases map to TRBD1. The V gene end was trimmed by 4 bases and the J gene end by 3 bases; junction bases not matched to a gene: 12. The CDR3 has 16 amino acids. CDR1 and CDR2 (germline): SGHRS, YFSETQ. The CDR3 protein is CASSPGDSALYTEAFF. CDR3 DNA sequence: TGCGCCAGCAGCCCAGGGGACAGTGCTTTGTACACTGAAGCTTTCTTT. Supplemented by reference TRBV5-1 and TRBJ1-1, the full variable domain reads KAGVTQTPRYLIKTRGQQVTLSCSPISGHRSVSWYQQTPGQGLQFLFEYFSETQRNKGNFPGRFSGRQFSNSRSEMNVSTLELGDSALYLCASSPGDSALYTEAFFGQGTRLTVV.